This T cell receptor (beta chain) appears in the sequencing data of a study of blood T cell repertoires in COVID-19. Using immunoSEQ multiplex PCR, the repertoire was profiled, and TCRdb retains in-frame clones only, with some absent. The sample records about 220,000 clones, about 80% being singletons. The V end lost 1 base, the J end lost 4 bases, and 8 bases lay between the germline ends. The CDR3 consists of 15 residues. CDR1 and CDR2 (germline): MGHDK, SYGVNS. V and J are TRBV25-1 and TRBJ2-6; no clear D. The receptor's source is a woman aged 25 to 39 who had recovered from COVID-19. Sequenced sample: peripheral blood. The CDR3 region is CASSEFGLGANVLTF. The CDR3 DNA is TGTGCCAGCAGTGAATTCGGGTTGGGGGCCAACGTCCTGACTTTC.